The clone carrying this T cell receptor (beta chain) was observed a handful of times. Its antigen is unknown. The method was immunoSEQ multiplex PCR; TCRdb's version includes in-frame clones alone and lacks a portion of them. Among about 25,000 clones listed, 82% were seen once. The germline CDR1 and CDR2 sequences are ENHRY and SYGVKD. This CDR3 spans 12 amino acids. Trimming took off 5 bases at V and 7 bases at J, with 11 bases between the two ends. The record originates from a study of somatic mutations in cytotoxic T cells in rheumatoid arthritis. Findings and caveats of the study: CD8+ T cells showed clonality that did not differ significantly between patients with rheumatoid arthritis and age-matched healthy controls.

The chain employs TRBV10-3 and TRBJ1-2; a weak D match, TRBD1 (5 bases). The receptor's source is a man aged 50 to 59 in good health. The sample taken for sequencing was CD8+ T cells sorted from blood. CDR3 nucleotide sequence: TGTGCCATCAGTCCAGGGCTGAGTGGCTACACCTTC. This gives the protein CAISPGLSGYTF.